The sequence of this TCR beta chain was determined in a study of monozygotic twins with inflammatory bowel disease. General observations from the study: By inverse Simpson index, TCRbeta diversity was lower in IBD patients than in healthy co-twins.

Germline CDR1 reads WSHSY; CDR2 reads SAAADI. The CDR3 spans 15 residues. As to this clonotype: Its antigen is unidentified.

In eight separate reactions per sample, cDNA was generated. UMIs that had a 6-nucleotide sample barcode were put in using template switching. TCRalpha and TCRbeta cDNA went through nested PCRs of roughly 17 and 9 cycles, two in total. TCRdb re-called the 5' RACE reads and shows each CDR3 protein once, DNA omitted. The repertoire table contains about 330,000 distinct CDR3 sequences. This sequence joins TRBV10-2 and TRBJ2-3; TCRdb's D call, TRBD1, is unchecked because there is no DNA. The receptor's source is a human donor with ulcerative colitis or Crohn's disease, or a healthy co-twin of an affected twin (not recorded which). The sequencing input was blood. The CDR3 spells CASSGEGGNTDTQYF.